This T cell receptor beta chain was documented in a study of T cell responses to AZD1222 COVID-19 vaccine. Study results and limitations: Of the AZD1222 recipients, only 5 to 7 were seropositive at baseline. The peak T cell response came first, and repertoires were sampled only after it. Unmutated variant regions reportedly attract nearly half of all spike-specific TCRs. Donor demographics were predominantly white British with a female majority; clonal diversity may be underestimated.

The ends were cut back, 4 bases at V and 2 bases at J, with 9 bases in the middle. The CDR3 length is 13 residues. Germline V gene sequence: CDR1 MNHNS, CDR2 SASEGT. Worth noting for this clone: Antigen: not known.

Sequencing was performed with immunoSEQ multiplex PCR; in TCRdb, only in-frame clones are kept and a portion is missing. The sample lists about 270,000 clones; approximately 94% were seen once. The chain carries TRBV6-1 and TRBJ2-7, with D tentatively TRBD1 (5 bases). Sequences were derived from peripheral blood, sampled 28 days after the second AZD1222 dose. The sequence came from an adult who received the AZD1222 COVID-19 vaccine. The DNA of the CDR3 is TGTGCCAGCAGTGTAGCAGGGCCCTACGAGCAGTACTTC. This translates into CASSVAGPYEQYF.